These 28 T cell receptor beta chains were sequenced from one sample in a study of cytomegalovirus exposure and HLA in healthy donors. With 60 Vbeta and 13 Jbeta primers, the PCR was carried out. Measured with immunoSEQ multiplex PCR; TCRdb has only the in-frame clones, and not every one. The data hold about 100,000 clones, with around 70% observed a single time. The sample consisted of PBMCs. These receptors came from a man aged 40-49 years in good health and CMV-seropositive.

This chain connects TRBV19 to TRBJ2-7; D uncertain. Germline assignment: CDR1 LNHDA and CDR2 SQIVND (reference sequence). V lost 2 bases, J lost 5 bases, and 13 bases lay in between. The CDR3 runs 14 residues. The CDR3 region has the DNA TGTGCCAGTAGTATAAAGCTCGCTCTCCACGAGCAGTACTTC. Translated: CASSIKLALHEQYF.

The chain recombines TRBV21-1 with TRBJ2-3; the listed D gene, TRBD2, was not tested against the DNA. TRBV21-1 is labeled a pseudogene. The CDR3 consists of 16 residues. CDR3 in amino acids: CASRSSGTSEEDTQYF. CDR3 in DNA: TGTGCCAGCCGCTCGTCCGGGACTAGCGAGGAGGATACGCAGTATTTT.

The chain recombines TRBV11-2 with TRBJ2-1; D may be TRBD2 (6 bases). CDR1 SGHAT and CDR2 FQNNGV come from the germline V gene. This CDR3 is built from 14 residues. V lost 1 base, J lost 9 bases, and 13 bases lay in between. The CDR3 sequence: CASSLVGGIGEQFF. CDR3 in DNA: TGTGCCAGCAGCTTAGTGGGCGGGATAGGTGAGCAGTTCTTC.

The chain has TRBV6-5 and TRBJ2-7; 7 bases fit TRBD1. Germline loops: CDR1 MNHEY, CDR2 SVGAGI. This CDR3 is built from 15 residues. J gave up 3 bases and V 0 bases, and 5 bases lay outside the gene matches. CDR3 sequence (DNA): TGTGCCAGCAGTTACTCGAACAGGGGAGTCTACGAGCAGTACTTC. It is translated as CASSYSNRGVYEQYF.

This clone was detected once. The rearrangement uses TRBV5-5 and TRBJ2-7, with D possibly matching TRBD1 (6 bases). V was trimmed by 2 bases and J by 3 bases, leaving 15 bases between them. CDR1 is SGHKS and CDR2 is YYEKEE in the germline V gene (reference sequence). The CDR3 contains 15 residues. The CDR3, as DNA: TGTGCCAGCAGCTTCGGCCAGGGGTCCTTCTACGAGCAGTACGTC. The encoded protein is CASSFGQGSFYEQYV.

The chain has TRBV7-8 and TRBJ1-2, with TRBD1 identical over 10 bases. Germline V gene data show CDR1 as SGHVS and CDR2 as FQNEAQ. The CDR3 length is 16 residues. The V and J ends lost 5 bases and 1 base, in that order; junction bases with no gene match: 7. The CDR3 loop reads CASSTRTGGINYGYTF. The CDR3 nucleotides are TGTGCCAGCAGCACTCGGACAGGGGGGATTAACTATGGCTACACCTTC. The variable domain in full, with the rest retrieved from reference TRBV7-8 and TRBJ1-2, is GAGVSQSPRYKVAKRGQDVALRCDPISGHVSLFWYQQALGQGPEFLTYFQNEAQLDKSGLPSDRFFAERPEGSVSTLKIQRTQQEDSAVYLCASSTRTGGINYGYTFGSGTRLTVV.

The V gene is TRBV30, the J gene TRBJ1-2; D possibly corresponds to TRBD1 (6 bases). V lost 3 bases to trimming and J lost 8 bases, with 31 bases between them. CDR3 length: 18 amino acids. The V gene's germline CDR1 is GTSNPN and CDR2 SVGIG (reference sequence). The CDR3 nucleotides are TGTGCCTGGAGCGTAGGTTTACTCCATCAGGGGCCTTCGAAAGGCTACACCTTC. Amino acids: CAWSVGLLHQGPSKGYTF.

V is TRBV29-1 and J is TRBJ2-5, with 7 bases identical to TRBD2. The CDR3 length is 13 residues. From germline, CDR1 is SQVTM and CDR2 ANQGSEA. V was pared by 5 bases and J by 0 bases, with 3 bases of the junction left unmatched. The CDR3 sequence is CSVSGGDQETQYF. DNA for the CDR3: TGCAGCGTTTCTGGGGGGGACCAAGAGACCCAGTACTTC.

The CDR3 reads CAISELVAGDTQYF. The CDR3 DNA follows: TGTGCCATCAGTGAGCTGGTAGCAGGGGATACGCAGTATTTT. The rearrangement uses TRBV10-3 and TRBJ2-3; a possible D gene is TRBD1 (5 bases). CDR1 is ENHRY and CDR2 is SYGVKD in the germline V gene. Trimming took 2 bases from V and 6 from J, leaving 12 bases between them. CDR3 length: 14 amino acids.

The J gene is TRBJ1-5, the V gene TRBV15; tentatively, D is TRBD1 (5 bases). Germline V gives CDR1 LNHNV, CDR2 YYDKDF (reference sequence). Between the trimmed V and J ends, which lost 1 base and 3 bases, there was a span of 10 bases. The CDR3 has 15 amino acids. CDR3 coding DNA: TGTGCCACCAGCAGAGTGGGGGGTCCCAATCAGCCCCAGCATTTT. The encoded protein is CATSRVGGPNQPQHF.

This clone was counted once. A junction end diverges from the germline sequence, so it may reflect a read error. The genes are TRBV6-5 and TRBJ1-2; D is undetermined. The CDR3 has 14 amino acids. Germline CDR1 is MNHEY and CDR2 is SVGAGI. The CDR3 loop reads CASSYSSRGGGYPF. The CDR3, as DNA: TGTGCCAGCAGTTACTCGTCGCGGGGAGGTGGCTACCCCTTC.

J is TRBJ1-4 and V is TRBV7-9; maybe TRBD1 (6 bases). The germline gives CDR1 SEHNR, CDR2 FQNEAQ (reference sequence). The V end lost 1 base, the J end lost 4 bases, and 22 bases lay between the germline ends. CDR3 length: 19 residues. CDR3: CASSLVGRQAPLGNEKLFF. In DNA form, the CDR3 reads TGTGCCAGCAGCTTAGTAGGTCGACAGGCGCCTCTGGGTAATGAAAAACTGTTTTTT. The variable domain in full, with the rest retrieved from reference TRBV7-9 and TRBJ1-4, is DTGVSQNPRHKITKRGQNVTFRCDPISEHNRLYWYRQTLGQGPEFLTYFQNEAQLEKSRLLSDRFSAERPKGSFSTLEIQRTEQGDSAMYLCASSLVGRQAPLGNEKLFFGSGTQLSVL.

DNA of the CDR3: TGTGCCAGCAGTTTGGACAGGGTTAACTACGAGCAGTACTTC. It translates to CASSLDRVNYEQYF. V is TRBV27 and J is TRBJ2-7, with TRBD1 matching 8 bases. Per germline, CDR1 MNHEY and CDR2 SMNVEV (reference sequence). This CDR3 is built from 14 residues. J lost 3 bases, V lost 3 bases, and 4 bases had no gene match.

This clone has more than one count but fewer than ten. The V call is TRBV5-1, the J call TRBJ2-3; a possible D gene is TRBD2 (6 bases). Germline assignment: CDR1 SGHRS and CDR2 YFSETQ. CDR3 size: 16 residues. Trimming removed 0 bases from V and 0 bases from J, with 11 bases in between. The CDR3 region has the DNA TGCGCCAGCAGCTTGGTTGGGGACTTCAGCACAGATACGCAGTATTTT. Protein: CASSLVGDFSTDTQYF.

To note about this clone: Relative to the germline gene, one junction end is altered; a read error may explain this. The rearrangement uses TRBV5-1 and TRBJ2-7; 8 bases are shared with TRBD1. CDR3 length: 13 residues. The germline V gene has CDR1 SGHRS and CDR2 YFSETQ. CDR3 sequence: CASRLDRDYEQYF. DNA of the CDR3: TGCGCCAGCAGATTGGACAGGGATTACGAGCAGTACTTC.

CDR3 nucleotide sequence: TGTGCCAGCCGGAGAGACACAGATACGCAGTATTTT. Translating gives CASRRDTDTQYF. The chain links TRBV18 to TRBJ2-3, with unresolved D. Trimming removed 8 bases from V and 2 bases from J, with 8 bases in between. The CDR3 is 12 amino acids. Germline-derived CDR1 and CDR2 are KGHSH and LQKENI.

This rearrangement joins TRBV6-1 to TRBJ1-2, with a tentative D call TRBD1 (6 bases). Deletions cut 3 bases from V and 7 bases from J, with 18 bases between. This CDR3 region has 15 residues. CDR1 MNHNS and CDR2 SASEGT come from the germline V gene. DNA of the CDR3: TGTGCCAGCAGTGACTCCCCGACAGGCCGCGGTGGCTACACCTTC. Translated, it gives CASSDSPTGRGGYTF.

The chain employs TRBV28 and TRBJ2-6, with D maybe TRBD1 (6 bases). The V end lost 3 bases, the J end lost 3 bases, and 9 bases lay between the germline ends. CDR1 and CDR2 from the germline V gene are MDHEN and SYDVKM. The CDR3 consists of 15 residues. The CDR3 loop reads CASSLAGDGANVLTF. CDR3 nucleotides: TGTGCCAGCAGTTTGGCAGGGGATGGGGCCAACGTCCTGACTTTC.

In DNA, the CDR3 is TGCGCCAGCAGCTTGGGCAGGGAGGCCGGGGAGCTGTTTTTT. Translated, it gives CASSLGREAGELFF. The genes are TRBV5-1 and TRBJ2-2; the D gene is possibly TRBD2 (6 bases). Trimming left V 0 bases short and J 6 bases short, with 9 bases between. Germline V gene lookup returns CDR1 SGHRS and CDR2 YFSETQ. This CDR3 comprises 14 residues.

This clone was seen more than once but under ten times. The rearrangement joins TRBV5-8 to TRBJ1-5; D might be TRBD1 (5 bases). The V end lost 2 bases, the J end lost 4 bases, and 10 bases lay between the germline ends. Germline CDR1 and CDR2: SGHTS and YDEGEE. The CDR3 loop spans 14 amino acids. The CDR3 DNA sequence: TGTGCCAGCAGCTTAGGGTCAGGGAATCAGCCCCAGCATTTT. It specifies CASSLGSGNQPQHF.

This rearrangement joins TRBV28 to TRBJ2-3; the match to TRBD2 covers 9 bases. This CDR3 spans 16 amino acids. The V gene end was trimmed by 4 bases and the J gene end by 3 bases; junction bases not matched to a gene: 8. The germline V gene encodes CDR1 MDHEN and CDR2 SYDVKM. This chain's CDR3 is CASSSGAGGPTDTQYF. DNA for the CDR3: TGTGCCAGCAGTTCGGGGGCGGGAGGGCCAACAGATACGCAGTATTTT. Full variable domain (rest looked up from reference TRBV28 and TRBJ2-3): DVKVTQSSRYLVKRTGEKVFLECVQDMDHENMFWYRQDPGLGLRLIYFSYDVKMKEKGDIPEGYSVSREKKERFSLILESASTNQTSMYLCASSSGAGGPTDTQYFGPGTRLTVL.

This clone was picked up a small number of times. The chain has TRBV4-1 and TRBJ1-3; TRBD1 matches 7 bases. CDR1 is MGHRA and CDR2 is YSYEKL in the germline V gene. Trimming cost V 0 bases and J 1 base; bases outside gene matches: 3. The length of the CDR3 is 16 residues. CDR3 nucleotide sequence: TGCGCCAGCAGCCAAGAATCGACAGGGTCTGGAAACACCATATATTTT. Encoded protein: CASSQESTGSGNTIYF.

This clone was counted a single time. V is TRBV7-9 and J is TRBJ1-1; D may be TRBD1 (5 bases). CDR3 length: 13 amino acids. Germline V gene data show CDR1 as SEHNR and CDR2 as FQNEAQ (reference sequence). The V end lost 1 base, the J end lost 5 bases, and 8 bases lay between the germline ends. The CDR3 DNA sequence: TGTGCCAGCAGCTTAGGGGGGGGAACTGAAGCTTTCTTT. Translated: CASSLGGGTEAFF.

The chain has TRBV6-5 and TRBJ2-3; 7 bases map to TRBD2. Trimming at V came to 2 bases and at J to 8 bases, leaving 4 bases not matched to a gene. From germline, CDR1 is MNHEY and CDR2 SVGAGI. The CDR3 is 13 residues long. CDR3 DNA: TGTGCCAGCAGTTACGGGGGGGAGGGTACGCAGTATTTT. Translation gives CASSYGGEGTQYF.

This clone came up a few times. The chain joins TRBV2 to TRBJ2-3; D is unresolved. V lost 5 bases and J 3 bases, leaving 9 bases between the germline ends. The CDR3 runs 13 residues. CDR1 is SNHLY and CDR2 is FYNNEI in the germline V gene. The CDR3 region is CASSFFRTDTQYF. The CDR3, as DNA: TGTGCCAGCAGTTTTTTCAGGACAGATACGCAGTATTTT.

The V call is TRBV5-4, the J call TRBJ2-5; 7 bases are shared with TRBD1. In germline, CDR1 is SGHNT, CDR2 YYREEE (reference sequence). Trimming cost V 4 bases and J 5 bases; bases outside gene matches: 8. This CDR3 has 14 amino acids. The CDR3, as DNA: TGTGCCAGCAGCCCCGGACAGGCCAGGGAGACCCAGTACTTC. It translates to CASSPGQARETQYF.

Only a few counts were recorded for this clone. This chain links TRBV7-9 with TRBJ1-4; TRBD1 matches 7 bases. This CDR3 is built from 14 residues. Germline V lookup: CDR1 SEHNR, CDR2 FQNEAQ (reference sequence). V lost 5 bases and J lost 8; bases outside the gene matches: 8. Here the CDR3 reads CASSPRGIEEKLFF. CDR3 bases: TGTGCCAGCAGCCCCAGGGGGATCGAGGAAAAACTGTTTTTT.

This clone was recorded a few times. This chain connects TRBV30 to TRBJ2-7, with 10 bases matching TRBD1. The V gene end was trimmed by 2 bases and the J gene end by 4 bases; junction bases not matched to a gene: 5. CDR1 and CDR2 from the germline V gene are GTSNPN and SVGIG (reference sequence). The CDR3 extends over 14 amino acids. The CDR3 sequence: CAWSPGQGTYEQYF. The CDR3 bases are TGTGCCTGGAGTCCGGGACAGGGGACATACGAGCAGTACTTC.